This is a list of T cell receptor beta chains from one sample in a study of T cells expressing NK-cell markers. TCRdb derives one entry per CDR3 protein from the 5' RACE reads, leaving out DNA. The sample table includes about 540,000 distinct CDR3 sequences. The specimen was blood T cells: a sorted CD56 or NKG2C T cell subset, CD4+ or CD8+ T cells, or bulk PBMC T cells (not recorded which). Receptors were obtained from a man aged 18-30 years in good health. CDR3s include the opening cysteine and the closing phenylalanine or tryptophan.

TRBV28	TRBJ2-7	CASSLAVQLYEQYF
TRBV5-5	TRBJ1-5	CASSAADRDGNQPQHF
TRBV18	TRBJ2-2	CASSSGLAYTGELFF
TRBV7-2	TRBJ2-1	CASSPSWGMDNEQFF
TRBV27	TRBJ2-2	CASSFGVTNTGELFF
TRBV24-1	TRBJ2-1	CATSDRDGREYNEQFF
TRBV5-1	TRBJ2-3	CASSSGPKATDTQYF
TRBV14	TRBJ2-3	CASSLWPDTQYF
TRBV2	TRBJ1-1	CASSEEFQGKAFF
TRBV2	TRBJ2-1	CASSEGQGPSYNEQFF
TRBV7-9	TRBJ1-1	CASIQLRGITTEAFF
TRBV7-2	TRBJ2-7	CASSLPPIQYEQYF
TRBV18	TRBJ2-4	CASSTTGQGDKNIQYF
TRBV6-1	TRBJ2-7	CASSVAGGVSYEQYF
TRBV20-1	TRBJ2-1	CSASQRIPEDEQFF
TRBV20-1	TRBJ2-1	CSAYPRLAYIDNEQFF
TRBV4-2	TRBJ2-1	CASSQEFRGGWNEQFF
TRBV20-1	TRBJ2-1	CSARDQDSDSSYNEQFF